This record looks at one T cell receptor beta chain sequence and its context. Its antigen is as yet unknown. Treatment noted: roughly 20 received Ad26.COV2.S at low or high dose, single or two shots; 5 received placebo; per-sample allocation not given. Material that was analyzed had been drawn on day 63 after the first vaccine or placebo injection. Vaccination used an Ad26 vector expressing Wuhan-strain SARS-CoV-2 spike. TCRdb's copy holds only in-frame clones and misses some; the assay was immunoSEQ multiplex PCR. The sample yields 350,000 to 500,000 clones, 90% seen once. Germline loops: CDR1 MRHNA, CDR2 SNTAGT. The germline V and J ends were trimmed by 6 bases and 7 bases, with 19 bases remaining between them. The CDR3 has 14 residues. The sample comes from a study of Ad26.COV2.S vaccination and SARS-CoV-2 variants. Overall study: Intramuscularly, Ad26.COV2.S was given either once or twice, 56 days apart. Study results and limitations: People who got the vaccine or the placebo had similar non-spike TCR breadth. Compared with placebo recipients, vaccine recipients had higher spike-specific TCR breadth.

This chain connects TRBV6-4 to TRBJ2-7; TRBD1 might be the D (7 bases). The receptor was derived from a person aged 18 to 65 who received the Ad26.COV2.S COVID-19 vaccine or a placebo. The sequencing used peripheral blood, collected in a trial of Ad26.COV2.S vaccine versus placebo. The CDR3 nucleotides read TGTGCCAGCAGCTCCGGGAGCGGCAGGGGGGAGCAGTACTTC. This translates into CASSSGSGRGEQYF.